This T cell receptor (beta chain) appears in the sequencing data of a study of long-term antiretroviral therapy in people with HIV. At least one PBMC sample before ART and at least two after were required. The cryopreserved samples used held roughly 0.85-10 million PBMC prior to extraction of DNA. The authors ran the immunoSEQ assay, v3.0, at survey level. Produced via immunoSEQ multiplex PCR; TCRdb's table is partial and in-frame only. Of around 16,000 clones listed, over 70% are singletons. Germline lookup yields CDR1 SNHLY and CDR2 FYNNEI. The CDR3 is 13 amino acids. Trimming removed 3 bases from V and 5 bases from J, with 11 bases in between.

This specimen was unsorted PBMCs, taken approximately 1.3 years before starting antiretroviral therapy. This clonotype originated in a man younger than 45 with HIV. The chain employs TRBV2 and TRBJ2-7, with D maybe TRBD1 (5 bases). The CDR3: CASSDQTVDEQYF. The DNA for the CDR3 is TGTGCCAGCAGTGACCAGACAGTCGACGAGCAGTACTTC.